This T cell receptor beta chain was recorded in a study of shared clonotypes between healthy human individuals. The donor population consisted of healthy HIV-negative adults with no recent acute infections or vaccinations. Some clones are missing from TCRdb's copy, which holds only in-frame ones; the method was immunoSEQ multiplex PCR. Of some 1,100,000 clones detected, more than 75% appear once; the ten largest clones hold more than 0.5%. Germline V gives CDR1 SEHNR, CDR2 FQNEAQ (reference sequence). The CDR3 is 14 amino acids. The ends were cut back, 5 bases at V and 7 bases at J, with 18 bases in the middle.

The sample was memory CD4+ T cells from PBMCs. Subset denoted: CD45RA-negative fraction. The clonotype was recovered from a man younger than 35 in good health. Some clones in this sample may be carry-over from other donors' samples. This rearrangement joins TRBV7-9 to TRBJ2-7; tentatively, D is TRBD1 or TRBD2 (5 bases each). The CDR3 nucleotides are TGTGCCAGCAGCCCAACCGGGACCACGGGTGAGCAGTACTTC. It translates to CASSPTGTTGEQYF.